These 5 T cell receptor beta chains were sequenced from one sample in a study of PD-L1 blockade in urothelial cancer. The assay was immunoSEQ multiplex PCR, and TCRdb's table has in-frame clones only and misses some. This sample has roughly 77,000 clones, with around 84% found just once. As to time point: pretreatment peripheral blood. The starting material was PBMCs, obtained around atezolizumab (anti-PD-L1) treatment. The receptors come from a woman aged 70-85 years with urothelial cancer.

The CDR3 bases are TGTGCCAGCAGCGTAGAAGGAGCGGGTCACGCTTACAATGAGCAGTTCTTC. Its translation: CASSVEGAGHAYNEQFF. The chain employs TRBV9 and TRBJ2-1, with D possibly matching TRBD2 (6 bases). Germline values: CDR1 SGDLS, CDR2 YYNGEE. Trimming removed 0 bases from V and 4 bases from J, with 17 bases in between. The CDR3 loop spans 17 amino acids.

The rearrangement joins TRBV18 to TRBJ1-1; no clear D gene. This CDR3 is built from 17 residues. The V gene's germline CDR1 is KGHSH and CDR2 LQKENI. The ends were cut back, 0 bases at V and 0 bases at J, with 14 bases in the middle. In DNA, the CDR3 is TGTGCCAGCTCACCACCTAACCAGGCGCAATTGAACACTGAAGCTTTCTTT. Translation: CASSPPNQAQLNTEAFF.

V gene TRBV21-1 combines with J gene TRBJ1-1; the table's TRBD1 call for D was not verified on the DNA. TRBV21-1 represents a pseudogene. The CDR3 consists of 15 residues. Here the CDR3 reads CASSKVGGVSTEAFF. CDR3 nucleotide sequence: TGTGCCAGCAGCAAAGTAGGGGGAGTTTCCACTGAAGCTTTCTTT.

This clone appeared a few times. The CDR3 loop is CASSWVGGNEQFF. CDR3 sequence (DNA): TGTGCCAGTAGTTGGGTAGGAGGGAATGAGCAGTTCTTC. This chain connects TRBV19 to TRBJ2-1, with D possibly being TRBD2 (6 bases). The CDR3 is 13 residues long. Trimming removed 5 bases at V and 7 bases at J, with 12 bases between. The germline V gene has CDR1 LNHDA and CDR2 SQIVND (reference sequence).

This chain links TRBV29-1 with TRBJ2-3, with D maybe TRBD1 (5 bases). This CDR3 comprises 14 residues. The V gene lost 5 bases and the J gene lost 6 bases, with 18 bases spanning the gap. The V gene's germline CDR1 is SQVTM and CDR2 ANQGSEA. In DNA, the CDR3 is TGCAGCGTTAAAAAGGTGGGGCAGGCGGATACGCAGTATTTT. Translation: CSVKKVGQADTQYF.